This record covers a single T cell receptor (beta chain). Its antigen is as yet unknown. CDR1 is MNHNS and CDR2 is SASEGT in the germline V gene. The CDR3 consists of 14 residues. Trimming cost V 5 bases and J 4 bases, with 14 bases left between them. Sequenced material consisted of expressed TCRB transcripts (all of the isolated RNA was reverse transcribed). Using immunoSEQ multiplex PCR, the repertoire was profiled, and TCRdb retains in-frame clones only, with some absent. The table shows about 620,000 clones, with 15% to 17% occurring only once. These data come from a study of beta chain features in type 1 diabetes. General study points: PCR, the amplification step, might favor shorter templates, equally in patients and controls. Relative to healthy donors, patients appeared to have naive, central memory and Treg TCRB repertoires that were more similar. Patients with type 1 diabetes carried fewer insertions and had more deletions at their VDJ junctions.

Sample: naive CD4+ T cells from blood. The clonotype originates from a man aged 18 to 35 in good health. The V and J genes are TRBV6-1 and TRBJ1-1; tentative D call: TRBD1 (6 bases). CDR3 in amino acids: CASSLGHTSTEAFF. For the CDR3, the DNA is TGTGCCAGCAGTCTGGGACATACTTCCACTGAAGCTTTCTTT.